The TCR beta chain described here comes from a study of cytomegalovirus exposure and HLA in healthy donors. Comment on this clone: Other DNA sequences of this sample code for an identical CDR3.

The PCR had 60 Vbeta and 13 Jbeta primers. TCRdb keeps only in-frame clones here, not all; method: immunoSEQ multiplex PCR. The sample contains 190,000 or so clones, more than 65% of which appear only once. The CDR3 contains 14 residues. The V gene's germline CDR1 is SEHNR and CDR2 FQNEAQ (reference sequence). The V end was cut by 1 base, the J end by 0 bases, with 6 bases between. This receptor was taken from a girl aged 5-17 years in good health and CMV-seropositive. The sequencing input was PBMCs. This chain connects TRBV7-9 to TRBJ1-1; weak D call: TRBD1 (5 bases). CDR3 sequence: CASSLGQMNTEAFF. In nucleotides, the CDR3 is TGTGCCAGCAGCTTAGGACAGATGAACACTGAAGCTTTCTTT.